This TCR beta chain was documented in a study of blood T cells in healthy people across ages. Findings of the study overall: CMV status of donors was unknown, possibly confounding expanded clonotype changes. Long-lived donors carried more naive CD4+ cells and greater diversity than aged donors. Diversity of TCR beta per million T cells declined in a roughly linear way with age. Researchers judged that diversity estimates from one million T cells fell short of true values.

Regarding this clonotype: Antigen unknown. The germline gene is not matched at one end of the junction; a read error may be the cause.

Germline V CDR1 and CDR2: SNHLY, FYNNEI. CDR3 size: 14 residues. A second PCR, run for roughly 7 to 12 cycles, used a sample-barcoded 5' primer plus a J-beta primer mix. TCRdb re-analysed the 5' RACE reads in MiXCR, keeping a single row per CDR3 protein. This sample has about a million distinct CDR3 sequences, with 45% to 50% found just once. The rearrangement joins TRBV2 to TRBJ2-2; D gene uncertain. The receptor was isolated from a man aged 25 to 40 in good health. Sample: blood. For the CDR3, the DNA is TGTGCCAGCATCGAAGCTTCGAACGCCGGGGAGCTGTTTTTT. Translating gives CASIEASNAGELFF.